This T cell receptor beta chain came from a study of shared clonotypes between healthy human individuals (dated by TCRdb to between 2020 and 2021). Regarding the research as a whole: The cohort included three men and a couple of women between 18 and 49 years of age. Per donor, three plates each were used for CD4 naive and CD4 memory, two for CD8 naive, and one for CD8 memory. The study deeply sequenced blood TCR repertoires of five healthy adults to estimate repertoire size and the extent of clonotype sharing between individuals. To increase sequencing depth and limit assay-specific biases, different laboratories used diverse techniques to prepare libraries and sequence TCR repertoires. Each donor's leukapheresis produced roughly between roughly 0.94 and 9.5 billion PBMCs.

CDR1 and CDR2, looked up from the germline V gene, are MNHEY and SVGAGI. The V end loses 2 bases and the J end loses 6 bases, and a stretch of 8 bases separates them. From cysteine to phenylalanine, the CDR3 is 14 amino acids long. Only the CDR3 region is kept as DNA, spanning 42 bases read in frame from base 1. The donors were healthy, HIV-negative adults who had no recently reported acute infections or vaccinations. Every donor was a Caucasian adult living in Nashville, Tennessee, USA. CD4+ T cells were enriched through magnetic negative selection, after which naive cells were positively selected on CD45RA and the remaining negative fraction served as the memory subset. After blood collection by leukapheresis, PBMCs were isolated using Ficoll-Histopaque density gradient centrifugation and then cryopreserved in the vapor phase of liquid nitrogen. Purity and quantity of every magnetically sorted T cell population were checked by analytical flow cytometry. Genomic DNA was isolated from each sorted fraction and quantified by UV absorbance on a Nanodrop 2000c.

As regards this clone: Its antigen remains undetermined. No much larger clone exists at a distance of one base, and base qualities are not known.

Using the deep immunoSEQ assay, TCR CDR3 regions were amplified from genomic DNA by multiplex PCR. Extracted genomic DNA from each cell subset was spread evenly across all wells of several immunoSEQ 96-well plates, with each plate serving as a replicate. Each replicate PCR for sorted subsets received about 220 ng genomic DNA, equal to 28,000 or so T cell genomes. Purified libraries were quantified with a Qubit 3.0 fluorometer, sized on a Bioanalyzer 2100, and re-quantified with the KAPA Library Quantification kit. A separate single-read 150-cycle Illumina NextSeq 550 flow cell was used to sequence each immunoSEQ 96-well plate. In the original analysis: The immunoSEQ output contained only junctional sequences without quality scores, so filtering could not match that applied to full-length reads. To assign V/J genes and CDR3, sequences were annotated against IMGT germline references using PyIR, a Python wrapper for IgBLAST v1.9. Reads with weak V/J assignments (E-value above 1e-6), missing CDR3, stop codons, out-of-frame junctions, or ambiguous translated residues were removed. A V3J clonotype was defined by an identical inferred V gene, J gene, and CDR3 amino acid sequence. The percentage overlap between two repertoires was calculated by dividing the number of shared unique clonotypes by the size of the smaller repertoire. RTK rarefaction, the Chao1 estimator, and Recon v2.1 estimates of unobserved clonotypes were used to assess repertoire richness. For all TCRbeta clonotypes obtained by the gDNA method from several donors, generation probabilities were computed with OLGA. TCRdb holds this immuneACCESS table with in-frame rearrangements only. Some clones are missing; in checked studies, unresolved V genes explain under half, and the rest has no known cause. V and J calls and clone size are copied from that table; D and trimming were computed from the DNA. The sample records about 2 million clones, roughly 94% of which are singletons. 0.1% to 0.15% of the sample is held by the ten biggest clonotypes.

Beyond this particular receptor, the publication reports: Rarefaction of sorted-subset datasets indicated incomplete sequencing despite the large sequencing depth. The small number of donors limited the genetic and exposure-history diversity represented. Compared with non-shared clonotypes, clonotypes shared by all four sorted-subset donors had higher generation probabilities. Sampling was restricted to blood, and TCR repertoires in tissues likely differ from the TCR repertoires found in blood. When a handful of donors were compared, the shared fraction of clonotypes was about 5.5% for naive CD4, less than 4% for naive CD8, roughly 2.5% for memory CD4, and 0.4% for memory CD8. Pairwise subsampling indicated that sequencing depth was expected to affect the degree of clonotype sharing among donors. Estimated clonotype richness was generally larger for naive than for memory subsets.

The receptor chain draws on TRBV6-5 and TRBJ1-6; a confident D gene designation cannot be given. The sequence was collected from a young man in good health. The sequencing sample was made of naive CD4+ T cells sorted from blood. Read against the paper, the sample's cell subset or site label means: CD45RA+ positively selected. The CDR3 protein: CASSYVGVNSPLHF. The DNA sequence follows: TGTGCCAGCAGTTACGTTGGGGTTAATTCACCCCTCCACTTT.